The text below deals with one TCR beta chain. It lacks a known antigen. No base qualities exist here, and no much larger clone lies one base off it. This sample was taken from a study of follicular helper T cells after annual influenza vaccination (dated 2017 in TCRdb). About the study as a whole: After each seasonal influenza vaccination, blood was collected on days 0, 7 and 28. To look at recall of cTfh clones, some subjects were tracked through successive annual vaccinations covering the 2013-2014, 2014-2015 and 2015-2016 seasons. The 2015 samples were processed right after collection, while the 2013-2014 samples were cryopreserved. Multi-year samples were available from six subjects, with four subjects covering two vaccination seasons and two subjects covering three seasons. One week after vaccination, a second recruited cohort of more than nine subjects (Table S1) displayed a similar ICOS+CD38+ cTfh response.

The germline V gene specifies MNHNS as CDR1 and SASEGT as CDR2. Trimming takes 7 bases from V and 0 bases from J, and the germline ends sit 7 bases apart. The CDR3 sequence holds 13 residues, the cysteine and phenylalanine included. The only DNA kept is the CDR3, 39 bases in frame from the first base. What the time point label conveys for this sample: 2015-2016 season, 7 days after influenza vaccination. TCRB sequencing was used to follow sorted CD4 subsets from the blood of adults before and after they were given the seasonal inactivated influenza vaccine (Fluvarix). Subjects were considered eligible if community-dwelling and if influenza vaccine had not been received in the prior 6 months. Exclusions included influenza vaccine contraindications, substance abuse, HIV/AIDS, active malignancy, immunomodulatory medication and active illness such as respiratory infection. Between about 35 and 110 mL of blood was sampled per time point. Non-naive CD4+CXCR5+PD-1+ cells were defined as circulating Tfh and were sorted into ICOS+CD38+ and ICOS-CD38- fractions. Ficoll-Paque PLUS or SepMate separation was used to isolate PBMC. Before DNA was extracted, the cell subsets were sorted from PBMC using a BD FACS Aria.

The receptor library was made with the immunoSEQ multiplex PCR assay. Adaptive Biotechnologies handled the TCRB amplification, library preparation, sequencing and preliminary bioinformatics at Survey level resolution. TCRB sequencing used multiplex PCR amplification of genomic DNA from sorted cTfh populations. Per the source publication's procedure: Clonality was computed in R as 1 minus normalized Shannon entropy; the Gini index was calculated with the R package ineq. To get the overlap score, the summed counts of shared sequences were divided by the total counts of all sequences in both of the compared samples. Fisher's exact test, with an assumed theoretical repertoire of 10^7 TCRB sequences, was used to assess the significance of shared clonotypes. Drawn from immuneACCESS, this table holds only the in-frame rearrangements with V and J called that TCRdb kept. Clones are partly lost; checked studies trace under half to an unresolved V gene and leave the rest unexplained. The D gene and trimming were derived from the DNA, and the V and J assignments and clone size from that table. The sample includes 6,500 to 8,000 clones, with nearly 90% observed a single time. The ten top clones hold approximately 0.7% of the sample.

Results and caveats for the whole study, not just this receptor: ICOS+CD38+ cTfh clonality correlated with the frequency of that population, and its change correlated with the change in circulating plasmablast frequency. Day 7 ICOS+CD38+ clones were most often found later in ICOS-CD38- cTfh, suggesting that subset may serve as a memory reservoir. A recurrent oligoclonal ICOS+CD38+ cTfh response containing tetramer and AIM influenza-specific clonotypes was recalled by successive annual vaccinations. Because only about 8.5-20% of the analyzed cells gave productive TCRB sequences, there was no way to sample rare clonotypes.

The clonotype was recovered from an adult who received the influenza vaccine. This sequence uses TRBV6-1 and TRBJ1-5, with no confident D gene call. The sequencing used CXCR5+ CD38- circulating T follicular helper cells from blood, collected 7 days after influenza vaccination. Interpreted using the paper, the cell subset or site label stands for: circulating Tfh, non-naive CD4+CXCR5+PD-1+ (ICOS+CD38+ or ICOS-CD38-). The DNA is TGTGCCAGCAACCCTTTTAGCAATCAGCCCCAGCATTTT. It translates as CASNPFSNQPQHF.